These T cell receptor beta chains were read from a single sample in a study of response to subunit inactivated influenza vaccine. TCRdb reprocessed the RT-PCR reads via MiXCR and lists one record per CDR3 protein. The sample holds roughly 650,000 distinct CDR3 sequences, approximately 15% seen once. The material sequenced was PBMCs from blood, taken 11 to 12 days after vaccination. These receptors were collected from a man aged 50-60 years who received an inactivated influenza vaccine. Each CDR3 is given with its conserved first and last residue. A D gene is named only where the DNA matches it firmly. Size is stated for part of the rows, as once, few or many counts, or as a class when the clone is expanded.

>TRBV5-5|.|TRBJ2-7|TRBD2
TGTGCCAGCAGCTTGGTGCGGGGGGGACGGGAGCAGTACTTC
CASSLVRGGREQYF
>TRBV28|few|TRBJ2-4|.
TGTGCCAGCAGTTTAGGGTCTCTTTACATTCAGTACTTC
CASSLGSLYIQYF
>TRBV28|.|TRBJ1-1|TRBD1
TGTGCCAGCAGTCACACAGGGGGTCCAGCTTTCTTT
CASSHTGGPAFF
>TRBV6-5|.|TRBJ1-1|.
TGTGCCAGCAGTTACTCGAACACGGTAAAAGCTTTCTTT
CASSYSNTVKAFF
>TRBV5-1|.|TRBJ2-7|.
TGCGCCAGCAGCTTGGCGAGTAGTAGCGGTACGTACGAGCAGTACTTC
CASSLASSSGTYEQYF
>TRBV3-1|.|TRBJ1-2|.
TGTGCCAGCAGCCAACTATGGGGCTACACCTTC
CASSQLWGYTF
>TRBV12-3/TRBV12-4|.|TRBJ1-2|TRBD1
TGTGCCAGCAGCCGGGACAGGGGTCGGGGTGGCTACACCTTC
CASSRDRGRGGYTF
>TRBV5-6|few|TRBJ2-7|TRBD1
TGTGCCAGCAGCTTAGATCCGGGACAGAGTGCCTACGAGCAGTACTTC
CASSLDPGQSAYEQYF
>TRBV24-1|.|TRBJ1-2|.
TGTGCCACCAGTGATTTGGGAGATGGCTACACCTTC
CATSDLGDGYTF
>TRBV20-1|.|TRBJ2-5|.
TGCAGTGCTAGAGCCGGGGAAAAAGAGACCCAGTACTTC
CSARAGEKETQYF
>TRBV20-1|.|TRBJ2-3|.
TGCAGTGCTACGCAGGGCTACGGCTCAAATACGCAGTATTTT
CSATQGYGSNTQYF
>TRBV27|.|TRBJ2-1|.
TGTGCCAGCAGTTTAAGGCTGCCTTACAATGAGCAGTTCTTC
CASSLRLPYNEQFF
>TRBV27|few|TRBJ2-5|.
TGTGCCAGTTTGTTCGCCGGGACTGCCCAAGAGACCCAGTACTTC
CASLFAGTAQETQYF
>TRBV29-1|many|TRBJ2-7|.
TGCAGCGTTGAAGATGTAGTAGCGGACTCCTACGAGCAGTACTTC
CSVEDVVADSYEQYF
>TRBV30|few|TRBJ1-6|.
TGTGCCTCCCAGGCGGAGCATTCACCCCTCCACTTT
CASQAEHSPLHF